This T cell receptor (beta chain) was observed in a study of blood T cell dynamics during melanoma immunotherapy. CDR1 and CDR2 (germline): MGHRA, YSYEKL. The CDR3 has 16 amino acids. Trimming took 4 bases from V and 3 from J, leaving 16 bases between them. This table comes from immunoSEQ multiplex PCR, and its TCRdb copy is limited to in-frame clones, with some not included. The sample consists of about 18,000 clones, 80% to 95% of them appearing once. Time point denoted: pre-treatment baseline. This clonotype was obtained from a human donor with melanoma. The sample in question was blood, obtained from a patient treated with checkpoint blockade. The chain recombines TRBV4-1 with TRBJ1-3; D ambiguous. CDR3 protein: CASSPMGREIGNTIYF. The CDR3 nucleotides are TGCGCCAGCAGCCCAATGGGGAGGGAGATTGGAAACACCATATATTTT.